Here is one TCR beta chain with its context. Per germline, CDR1 MNHNY and CDR2 SVGAGI (reference sequence). J lost 8 bases, V lost 7 bases, and 5 bases had no gene match. The CDR3 loop spans 13 amino acids. The source of the sample is a study of blood T cell repertoires in COVID-19. Sequencing used immunoSEQ multiplex PCR; TCRdb keeps in-frame clones, though not all of them. The sample includes about 77,000 clones, less than 85% of them seen just once. Sequenced sample: peripheral blood. The rearrangement links TRBV6-6 to TRBJ1-1; 12 bases agree with TRBD1. The source of this sequence is a man in his sixties or seventies with active or convalescent COVID-19. CDR3: CASTSGTGGEAFF. CDR3 DNA sequence: TGTGCCAGCACCTCCGGGACAGGGGGCGAAGCTTTCTTT.